These T cell receptor beta chains were read from a single sample in a study of cytomegalovirus exposure and HLA in healthy donors. Sequencing was performed with immunoSEQ multiplex PCR; in TCRdb, only in-frame clones are kept and a portion is missing. Altogether about 69,000 clones are present, 55% to 75% being singletons, with the ten largest covering 10% to 11%. Sequencing was done on a sample of PBMCs. The receptors were gathered from a woman aged 30 to 39 in good health and CMV-seronegative. Each CDR3 is given with its conserved first and last residue. Fields, in order: clone size, D gene, V gene, J gene, CDR3 protein, CDR3 DNA. D genes are given only for firm matches. Size tells how often a clone was seen (once, few, many) or the class of an expanded clone, and some rows leave it out.

many,NA,TRBV19,TRBJ2-7,CASSLGLYGSEQYF,TGTGCCAGTAGCCTAGGCCTTTATGGGAGCGAGCAGTACTTC
NA,NA,TRBV30,TRBJ1-2,CAWTDSPFGYTF,TGTGCCTGGACAGACAGTCCGTTTGGCTACACCTTC
NA,TRBD1,TRBV15,TRBJ2-7,CATSRVKAQGAGEQYF,TGTGCCACCAGCAGAGTAAAGGCACAGGGGGCTGGAGAGCAGTACTTC
NA,TRBD1,TRBV6-1,TRBJ2-5,CASSEGQGPETQYF,TGTGCCAGCAGTGAGGGACAGGGGCCAGAGACCCAGTACTTC
once,NA,TRBV7-6,TRBJ2-7,CASSLAGMQAKAYEQYF,TGTGCCAGCAGCTTAGCCGGGATGCAGGCGAAGGCGTACGAGCAGTACTTC
NA,NA,TRBV4-1,TRBJ2-2,CASSRYYVTNTGELFF,TGCGCCAGCAGCCGTTATTATGTTACGAACACCGGGGAGCTGTTTTTT
NA,TRBD2,TRBV7-2,TRBJ2-3,CASSLSRGTDTQYF,TGTGCCAGCAGCCTTTCGCGGGGGACAGATACGCAGTATTTT
NA,TRBD1,TRBV27,TRBJ2-7,CASSLRTGALEQYF,TGTGCCAGCAGTTTACGGACAGGAGCTTTGGAGCAGTACTTC
NA,NA,TRBV5-1,TRBJ2-1,CASSLSGTPIENEQFF,TGCGCCAGCAGCTTGTCTGGGACACCCATTGAGAATGAGCAGTTCTTC
once,TRBD1,TRBV5-1,TRBJ1-6,CASSPAGTGVRNSPLHF,TGCGCCAGCAGCCCGGCCGGGACAGGGGTTCGTAATTCACCCCTCCACTTT
NA,NA,TRBV7-6,TRBJ2-6,CASSWNRLRSSGANVLTF,TGTGCCAGCAGCTGGAATAGACTGAGATCCTCTGGGGCCAACGTCCTGACTTTC
NA,TRBD2,TRBV4-3,TRBJ2-3,CASVRGVVGRGRDTQYF,TGCGCCAGCGTGCGGGGGGTAGTGGGGCGAGGTCGAGATACGCAGTATTTT
NA,NA,TRBV13,TRBJ2-2,CASSLGPAGRELFF,TGTGCCAGCAGCTTAGGCCCGGCAGGCAGGGAGCTGTTTTTT
NA,NA,TRBV11-2,TRBJ1-2,CASSIDRSDYGYTF,TGTGCCAGCAGCATCGACAGGAGTGACTATGGCTACACCTTC
few,NA,TRBV13,TRBJ2-7,CASSKGPTDPWFSYEQYF,TGTGCCAGCAGCAAAGGACCGACAGACCCGTGGTTCTCCTACGAGCAGTACTTC
few,TRBD1,TRBV30,TRBJ2-2,CAWNQPGQLGPGELFF,TGTGCCTGGAATCAGCCGGGACAGCTCGGGCCCGGGGAGCTGTTTTTT
NA,NA,TRBV7-8,TRBJ1-5,CASSPTGVSNRPQHF,TGTGCCAGCAGCCCTACAGGAGTTAGCAATCGGCCCCAGCATTTT
once,NA,TRBV2,TRBJ2-6,CASSAIEGANVLTF,TGTGCCAGCAGTGCAATTGAGGGGGCCAACGTCCTGACTTTC
NA,NA,TRBV27,TRBJ1-6,CASRGQTIGDSPLHF,TGTGCCAGCAGAGGACAGACAATAGGGGATTCACCCCTCCACTTT
once,NA,TRBV7-3,TRBJ2-1,CASKVSTAMYNEQFF,TGTGCCAGCAAAGTGAGTACCGCCATGTACAATGAGCAGTTCTTC
medium-sized,TRBD2,TRBV27,TRBJ2-1,CASERGLEQFF,TGTGCCAGCGAGCGGGGTCTTGAGCAGTTCTTC
NA,TRBD1,TRBV5-1,TRBJ2-7,CASSLDRGVQYF,TGCGCCAGCAGCTTAGACAGGGGGGTGCAGTACTTC
NA,TRBD1,TRBV18,TRBJ2-7,CASSPDRGSYEQYF,TGTGCCAGCTCACCAGACAGGGGGTCCTACGAGCAGTACTTC
NA,TRBD1,TRBV25-1,TRBJ2-7,CASTYTGTGGYEQYF,TGTGCCAGCACGTATACCGGGACAGGGGGCTACGAGCAGTACTTC